This entry lists 9 T cell receptor beta chains sequenced from one sample in a study of blood T cell repertoires in COVID-19. Repertoires were generated with immunoSEQ multiplex PCR, while TCRdb's copy carries only in-frame clones and drops some. The sample holds more than 350,000 clones; about 90% are singletons and the top ten take more than 9%. The sample consisted of peripheral blood. Receptor source: a woman in her twenties or thirties with COVID-19, enrolled during active disease.

The chain is built from TRBV6-2 or TRBV6-3 and TRBJ2-1; 8 bases agree with TRBD2. Germline CDR1 and CDR2: MNHEY and SVGEGT. V shed 0 bases and J 4 bases; nucleotides not matched to a gene: 11. The CDR3 consists of 18 residues. The CDR3 protein is CASSYSGPLVAGYNEQFF. The CDR3, as DNA: TGTGCCAGCAGTTACTCGGGTCCATTGGTAGCGGGGTACAATGAGCAGTTCTTC.

The chain has TRBV10-3 and TRBJ1-6, with 8 bases aligning to TRBD1. The J segment lost 7 bases and the V segment lost 6 bases, leaving 8 bases of the junction unmatched. Germline lookup yields CDR1 ENHRY and CDR2 SYGVKD. The CDR3 totals 15 residues. CDR3 nucleotide sequence: TGTGCCATCAGACCTCAGGACAGGGACAATTCACCCCTCCACTTT. Translating it yields CAIRPQDRDNSPLHF.

The CDR3 region is CATSRSRLPANVLTF. CDR3 bases: TGTGCCACCAGCAGATCAAGACTGCCGGCCAACGTCCTGACTTTC. The rearrangement uses TRBV15 and TRBJ2-6, with D unresolved. Trimming left V 2 bases short and J 6 bases short, with 11 bases between. This CDR3 spans 15 amino acids. From germline, CDR1 is LNHNV and CDR2 YYDKDF (reference sequence).

J is TRBJ2-2 and V is TRBV18; TRBD2 matches 7 bases. Losses at the gene ends were 2 bases for V and 0 bases for J; bases not matched to a gene: 3. The germline V gene encodes CDR1 KGHSH and CDR2 LQKENI. This CDR3 has 16 residues. The CDR3 sequence is CASSPSRGANTGELFF. CDR3 bases: TGTGCCAGCTCACCAAGCCGGGGGGCGAACACCGGGGAGCTGTTTTTT.

The CDR3 nucleotides read TGTGCCAGCAGCAGTGGCCGGACTAGCGGCTACGAGCAGTACTTC. This sequence encodes CASSSGRTSGYEQYF. This chain uses TRBV5-4 with TRBJ2-7, with 10 nucleotides matching TRBD2. The CDR3 spans 15 residues. Trimming cost V 4 bases and J 3 bases; bases outside gene matches: 7. Looked up from germline, CDR1 is SGHNT and CDR2 is YYREEE (reference sequence).

This chain connects TRBV13 to TRBJ2-7; D unresolved. Between the trimmed V and J ends, which lost 0 bases and 4 bases, there was a span of 10 bases. CDR3 size: 14 residues. The germline V gene encodes CDR1 PRHDT and CDR2 FYEKMQ (reference sequence). CDR3 loop: CASSLGVRKYEQYF. As DNA, the CDR3 is TGTGCCAGCAGCTTAGGCGTGCGGAAGTACGAGCAGTACTTC.

In DNA form, the CDR3 reads TGTGCCAGCTCCCCTGGACAGGGGAGGACCTACGAGCAGTACTTC. The encoded protein is CASSPGQGRTYEQYF. This chain joins TRBV18 and TRBJ2-7; 9 positions match TRBD1. The CDR3 spans 15 residues. The germline CDR1 and CDR2 sequences are KGHSH and LQKENI. Unmatched junction bases numbered 8, after V lost 6 bases and J lost 2 bases.

The genes are TRBV29-1 and TRBJ1-4; D uncertain. CDR1 SQVTM and CDR2 ANQGSEA come from the germline V gene. This CDR3 is built from 12 residues. V was pared by 6 bases and J by 3 bases, with 8 bases between. The CDR3 DNA follows: TGCAGCGTGGCGGGAGCTAATGAAAAACTGTTTTTT. It encodes CSVAGANEKLFF.

This chain joins TRBV3-1 (or the pseudogene TRBV3-2) and TRBJ2-7; D is uncertain. CDR1 is LGHDT, CDR2 YNNKEL, per germline (reference sequence). The V and J ends lost 4 bases and 3 bases respectively, with 7 bases between them. The CDR3 loop spans 12 amino acids. CDR3 in DNA: TGTGCCAGCAGCCGAACCTACTACGAGCAGTACTTC. Translation: CASSRTYYEQYF.